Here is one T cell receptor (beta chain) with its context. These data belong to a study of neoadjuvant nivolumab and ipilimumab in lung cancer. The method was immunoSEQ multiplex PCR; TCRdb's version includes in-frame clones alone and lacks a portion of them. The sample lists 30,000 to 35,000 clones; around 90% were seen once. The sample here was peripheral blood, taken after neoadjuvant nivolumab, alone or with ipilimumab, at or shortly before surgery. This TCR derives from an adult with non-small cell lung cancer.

CDR3: CASSQPGQGLTDTQYF. CDR3 DNA sequence: TGCGCCAGCAGCCAACCCGGACAGGGCCTCACAGATACGCAGTATTTT. The V and J genes are TRBV4-1 and TRBJ2-3; 8 bases map to TRBD1. The junction had 6 bases not matched to a gene; V was cut back by 2 bases and J by 2 bases. This CDR3 is built from 16 residues. Germline V gene sequence: CDR1 MGHRA, CDR2 YSYEKL.